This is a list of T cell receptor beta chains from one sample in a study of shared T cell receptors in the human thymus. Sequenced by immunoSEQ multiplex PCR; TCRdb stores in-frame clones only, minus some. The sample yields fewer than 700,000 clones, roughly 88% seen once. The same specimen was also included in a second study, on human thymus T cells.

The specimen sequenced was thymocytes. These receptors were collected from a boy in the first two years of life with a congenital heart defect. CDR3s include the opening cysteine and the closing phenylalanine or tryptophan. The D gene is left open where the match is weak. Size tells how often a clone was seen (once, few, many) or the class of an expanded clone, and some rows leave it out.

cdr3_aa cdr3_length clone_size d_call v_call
CASSHATGKGNTIYF 15 few TRBD1 TRBV6-5
CASKKGGLANVGRPGELFF 19 - TRBD2 TRBV7-9
CASSPVRRREKLFF 14 - - TRBV18
CASRGRTGELFF 12 - - TRBV7-6
CASSLVWTGMNTEAFF 16 - TRBD1 TRBV7-9
CASSQDERTSGSSTDTQYF 19 - TRBD2 TRBV4-2
CASSLVAESSGKWGHNEQFF 20 - TRBD2 TRBV7-3
CASSVGEREGHNEQFF 16 - TRBD2 TRBV9
CASSEGLTYEQYF 13 - - TRBV2
CASRQGETEAFF 12 - TRBD1 TRBV7-8
CASNRTSGSYEQFF 14 once TRBD2 TRBV2
CATVGGEPGELFF 13 - - TRBV19
CASSPPGTVWIYEQYF 16 - - TRBV21-1
CASRITGILRDTQYF 15 - - TRBV4-1
CASSRIRTDTQYF 13 - - TRBV19
CASSTGTSGVNEQFF 15 few TRBD2 TRBV19
CASSPGKLAGVPYEQYF 17 - TRBD2 TRBV7-9
CASRTDRSDEQYF 13 - - TRBV2
CASSQASGRAGSYEQYF 17 - TRBD2 TRBV25-1
CASSPDSDSNQPQHF 15 - - TRBV7-2
CASSPPQARTMILLDTQYF 19 once - TRBV27
CASSSEVEGLSPGANVLTF 19 - - TRBV7-7
CASSGQRKQYF 11 few - TRBV28
CSGRRGYTF 9 - - TRBV20-1
CASSMASGRPTSTDTQYF 18 - TRBD2 TRBV19
CASSFLTSAGEQFF 14 - - TRBV6-5
CASTHVDRDVNEQFF 15 once TRBD1 TRBV27
CASSQEMATGEYQETQYF 18 - - TRBV4-2
CSVGRDSRYNEQFF 14 few TRBD1 TRBV29-1
CASRATRHTDTQYF 14 - - TRBV6-5
CASSSPRQEGYEQYF 15 - - TRBV7-9
CASSPSGTEAFF 12 few - TRBV10-1
CASSLSSGTSGHNEQFF 17 - TRBD2 TRBV27
CASSLNYANYEQYF 14 few - TRBV4-2
CASSTGQREGSTDTQYF 17 few TRBD2 TRBV19
CSVERGLRGHTEAFF 15 few TRBD1 TRBV29-1
CASSPSDTSGLNEQFF 16 once - TRBV4-3
CASSLAYSYEQYF 13 - - TRBV7-8
CASSRGRGATEAFF 14 - - TRBV5-1
CASSPPGVRSYGYTF 15 - - TRBV19
CASSLLAGRSSTDTQYF 17 - - TRBV11-2
CASKREPYEQYF 12 - TRBD2 TRBV19
CSVEGREGLNEQFF 14 once TRBD2 TRBV29-1
CASSQGDDSSIREQYF 16 - TRBD1 TRBV5-8
CASSRLAGGNSPYNEQFF 18 - TRBD2 TRBV7-9
CASSPRYRGPRIARGSYTGELFF 23 - TRBD1 TRBV28
CASRRETGQSTDTQYF 16 - TRBD1 TRBV7-6
CASSFSYEQYF 11 - - TRBV14
CASSLKGAASYGYTF 15 - TRBD1 TRBV28
CASSRLTGRYSNQPQHF 17 - - TRBV28
CASSQDQGTSNSYNEQFF 18 - TRBD2 TRBV4-3
CASSAKRETQYF 12 - - TRBV2
CATSTGEGTSGRKGSYEQYF 20 - TRBD2 TRBV15